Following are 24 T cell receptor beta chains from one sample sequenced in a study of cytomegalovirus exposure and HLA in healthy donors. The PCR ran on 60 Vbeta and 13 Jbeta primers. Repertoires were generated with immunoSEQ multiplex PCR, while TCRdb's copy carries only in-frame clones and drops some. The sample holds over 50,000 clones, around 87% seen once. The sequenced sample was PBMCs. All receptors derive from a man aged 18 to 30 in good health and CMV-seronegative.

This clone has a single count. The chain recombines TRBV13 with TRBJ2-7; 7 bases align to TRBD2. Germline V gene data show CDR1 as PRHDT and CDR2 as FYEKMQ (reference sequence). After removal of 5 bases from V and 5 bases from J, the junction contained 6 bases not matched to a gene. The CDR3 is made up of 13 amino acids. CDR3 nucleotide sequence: TGTGCCAGCAGCATGACTAGCCCCCACGAGCAGTACTTC. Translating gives CASSMTSPHEQYF.

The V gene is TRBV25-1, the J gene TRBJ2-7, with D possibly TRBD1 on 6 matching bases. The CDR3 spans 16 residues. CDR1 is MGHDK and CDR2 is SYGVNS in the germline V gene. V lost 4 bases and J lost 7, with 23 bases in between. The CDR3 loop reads CASSGAGQGRNFEQYF. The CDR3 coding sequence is TGTGCCAGCAGTGGAGCCGGGCAGGGGAGAAATTTTGAGCAGTACTTC.

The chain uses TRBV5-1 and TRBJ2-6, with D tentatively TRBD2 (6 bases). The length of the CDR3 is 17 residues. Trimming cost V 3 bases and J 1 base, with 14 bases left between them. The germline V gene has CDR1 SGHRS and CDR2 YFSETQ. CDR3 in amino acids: CASSSGTGASGANVLTF. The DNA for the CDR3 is TGCGCCAGCAGCTCGGGGACTGGGGCATCTGGGGCCAACGTCCTGACTTTC. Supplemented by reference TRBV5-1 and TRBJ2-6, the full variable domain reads KAGVTQTPRYLIKTRGQQVTLSCSPISGHRSVSWYQQTPGQGLQFLFEYFSETQRNKGNFPGRFSGRQFSNSRSEMNVSTLELGDSALYLCASSSGTGASGANVLTFGAGSRLTVL.

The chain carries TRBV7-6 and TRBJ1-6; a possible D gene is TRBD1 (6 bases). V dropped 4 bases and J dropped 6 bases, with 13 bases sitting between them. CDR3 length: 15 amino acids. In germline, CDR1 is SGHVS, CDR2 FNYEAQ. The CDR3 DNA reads TGTGCCAGCAGCTCCACACAGGGAGTTAATTCACCCCTCCACTTT. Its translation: CASSSTQGVNSPLHF.

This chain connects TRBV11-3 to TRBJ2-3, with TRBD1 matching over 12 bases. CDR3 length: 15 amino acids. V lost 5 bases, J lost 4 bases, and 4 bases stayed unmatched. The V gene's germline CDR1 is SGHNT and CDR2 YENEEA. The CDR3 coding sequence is TGTGCCAGCAGCAGCGGGACAGGGGGCCCAGATACGCAGTATTTT. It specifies CASSSGTGGPDTQYF.

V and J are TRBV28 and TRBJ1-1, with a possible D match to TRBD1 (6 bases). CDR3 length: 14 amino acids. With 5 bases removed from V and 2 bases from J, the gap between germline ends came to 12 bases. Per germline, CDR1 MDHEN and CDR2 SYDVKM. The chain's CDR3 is CASSRQDLNTEAFF. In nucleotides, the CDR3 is TGTGCCAGCAGTAGACAGGACCTAAACACTGAAGCTTTCTTT.

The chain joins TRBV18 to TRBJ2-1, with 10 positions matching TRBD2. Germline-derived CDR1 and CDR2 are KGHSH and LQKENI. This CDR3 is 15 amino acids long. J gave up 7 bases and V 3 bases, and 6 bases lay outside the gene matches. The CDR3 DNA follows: TGTGCCAGCTCACCGAGTAGCGGGGGGCCAAATGAGCAGTTCTTC. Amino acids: CASSPSSGGPNEQFF.

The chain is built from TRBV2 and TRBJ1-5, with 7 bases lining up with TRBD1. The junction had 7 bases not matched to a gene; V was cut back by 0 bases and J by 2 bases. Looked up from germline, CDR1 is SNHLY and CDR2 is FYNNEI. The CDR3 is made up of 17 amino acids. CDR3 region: CASSEAVRGQRNQPQHF. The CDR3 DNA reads TGTGCCAGCAGTGAAGCAGTGAGGGGGCAACGCAATCAGCCCCAGCATTTT.

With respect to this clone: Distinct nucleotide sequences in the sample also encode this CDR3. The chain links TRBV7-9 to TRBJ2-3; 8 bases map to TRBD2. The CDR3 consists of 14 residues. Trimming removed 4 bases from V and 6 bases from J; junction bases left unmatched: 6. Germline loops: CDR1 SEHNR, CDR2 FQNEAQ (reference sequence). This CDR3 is CASSSGLAGDTQYF. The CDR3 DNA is TGTGCCAGCAGCTCCGGACTAGCAGGCGATACGCAGTATTTT.

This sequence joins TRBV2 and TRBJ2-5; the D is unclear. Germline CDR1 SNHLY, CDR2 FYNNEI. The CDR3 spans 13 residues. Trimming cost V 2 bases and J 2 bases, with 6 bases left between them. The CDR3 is CASSEFSQETQYF. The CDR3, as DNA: TGTGCCAGCAGTGAATTTTCTCAAGAGACCCAGTACTTC.

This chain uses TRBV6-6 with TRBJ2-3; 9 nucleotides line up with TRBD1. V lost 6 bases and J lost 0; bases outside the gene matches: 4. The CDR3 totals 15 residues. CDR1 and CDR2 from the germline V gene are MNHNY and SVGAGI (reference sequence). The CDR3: CASSRQGGSTDTQYF. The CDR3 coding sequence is TGTGCCAGCAGCCGACAGGGGGGGAGCACAGATACGCAGTATTTT.

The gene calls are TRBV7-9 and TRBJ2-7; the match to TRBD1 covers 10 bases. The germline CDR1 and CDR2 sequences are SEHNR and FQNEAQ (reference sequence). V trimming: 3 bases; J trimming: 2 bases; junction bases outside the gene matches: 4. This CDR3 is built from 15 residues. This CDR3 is CASSFVDRGTYEQYF. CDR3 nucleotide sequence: TGTGCCAGCAGCTTCGTGGACAGGGGGACCTACGAGCAGTACTTC.

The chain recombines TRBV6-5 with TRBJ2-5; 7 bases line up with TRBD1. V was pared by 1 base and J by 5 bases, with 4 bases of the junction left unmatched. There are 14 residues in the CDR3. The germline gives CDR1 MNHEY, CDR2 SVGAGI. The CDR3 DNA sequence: TGTGCCAGCAGTTACTTGGGACAGAGGGAGACCCAGTACTTC. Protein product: CASSYLGQRETQYF.

CDR3 residues: CASSVRGYQPQHF. The CDR3 DNA reads TGTGCCAGCAGTGTCAGGGGGTATCAGCCCCAGCATTTT. The genes are TRBV2 and TRBJ1-5; 7 positions match TRBD1. Germline V gene data show CDR1 as SNHLY and CDR2 as FYNNEI. The CDR3 is made up of 13 amino acids. V trimming: 4 bases; J trimming: 5 bases; junction bases outside the gene matches: 2.

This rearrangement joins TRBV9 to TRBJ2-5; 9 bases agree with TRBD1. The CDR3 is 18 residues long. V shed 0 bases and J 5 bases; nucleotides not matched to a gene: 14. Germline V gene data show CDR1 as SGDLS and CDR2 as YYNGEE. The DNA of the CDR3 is TGTGCCAGCAGCGTAGGGAGGGGGGACAGGGTTTGGATTGAGACCCAGTACTTC. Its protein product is CASSVGRGDRVWIETQYF.

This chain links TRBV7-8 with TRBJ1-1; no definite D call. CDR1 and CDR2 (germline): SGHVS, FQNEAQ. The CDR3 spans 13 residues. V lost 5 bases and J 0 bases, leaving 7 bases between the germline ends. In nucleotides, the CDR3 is TGTGCCAGCAGCCCAGGTCTGAACACTGAAGCTTTCTTT. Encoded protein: CASSPGLNTEAFF.

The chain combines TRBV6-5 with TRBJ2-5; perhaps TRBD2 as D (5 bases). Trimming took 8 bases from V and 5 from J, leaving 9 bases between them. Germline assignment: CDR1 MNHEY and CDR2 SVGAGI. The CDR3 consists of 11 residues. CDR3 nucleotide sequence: TGTGCCAGCGGCAGAGGGGAGACCCAGTACTTC. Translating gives CASGRGETQYF.

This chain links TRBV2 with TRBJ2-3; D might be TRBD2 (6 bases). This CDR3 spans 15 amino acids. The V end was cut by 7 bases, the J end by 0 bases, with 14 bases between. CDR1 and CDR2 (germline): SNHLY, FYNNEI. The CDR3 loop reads CASTPSGTSTDTQYF. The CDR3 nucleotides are TGTGCCAGCACCCCGTCGGGGACTAGCACAGATACGCAGTATTTT.

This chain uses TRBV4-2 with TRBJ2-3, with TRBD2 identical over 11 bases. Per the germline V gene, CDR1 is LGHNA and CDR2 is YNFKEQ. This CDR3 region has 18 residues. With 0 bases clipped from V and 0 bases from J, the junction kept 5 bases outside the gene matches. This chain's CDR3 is CASSQEVRLAGSTDTQYF. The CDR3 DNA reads TGTGCCAGCAGCCAAGAAGTCCGACTAGCGGGGAGCACAGATACGCAGTATTTT.

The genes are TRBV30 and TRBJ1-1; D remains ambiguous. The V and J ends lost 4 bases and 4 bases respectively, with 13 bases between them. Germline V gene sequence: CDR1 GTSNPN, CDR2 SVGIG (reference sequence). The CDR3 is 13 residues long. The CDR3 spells CAWNREGGTEAFF. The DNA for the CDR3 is TGTGCCTGGAACCGGGAGGGAGGCACTGAAGCTTTCTTT.

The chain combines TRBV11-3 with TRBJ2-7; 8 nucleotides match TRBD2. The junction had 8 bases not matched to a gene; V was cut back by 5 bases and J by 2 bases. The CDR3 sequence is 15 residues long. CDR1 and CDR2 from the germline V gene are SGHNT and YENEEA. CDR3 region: CASSVTAGVTYEQYF. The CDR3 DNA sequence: TGTGCCAGCAGCGTAACAGCGGGGGTTACCTACGAGCAGTACTTC.

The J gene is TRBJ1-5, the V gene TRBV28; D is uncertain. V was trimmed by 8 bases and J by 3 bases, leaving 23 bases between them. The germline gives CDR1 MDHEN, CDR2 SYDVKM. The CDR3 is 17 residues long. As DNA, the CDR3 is TGTGCCAGCTGGGAGGATGCGCTATATAGTGTCAATCAGCCCCAGCATTTT. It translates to CASWEDALYSVNQPQHF.

The CDR3 DNA sequence: TGTGCCAGCAGCCAGCTCAAGGCAGGGCCATCCCAAGAGACCCAGTACTTC. Translated, it gives CASSQLKAGPSQETQYF. This sequence joins TRBV14 and TRBJ2-5; perhaps TRBD1 as D (5 bases). The V and J ends lost 3 bases and 1 base respectively, with 18 bases between them. Germline V lookup: CDR1 SGHDN, CDR2 FVKESK. This CDR3 has 17 residues.

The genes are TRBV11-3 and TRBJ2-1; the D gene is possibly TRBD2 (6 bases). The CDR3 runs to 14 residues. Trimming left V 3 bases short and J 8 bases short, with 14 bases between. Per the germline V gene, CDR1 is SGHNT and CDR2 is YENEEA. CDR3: CASSLGPPGDEQFF. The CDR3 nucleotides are TGTGCCAGCAGCTTGGGCCCTCCGGGGGATGAGCAGTTCTTC.